The sequence of this TCR beta chain was determined in a study of cytomegalovirus exposure and HLA in healthy donors. The study ran its PCR with 60 Vbeta and 13 Jbeta primers. Sequenced by immunoSEQ multiplex PCR; TCRdb stores in-frame clones only, minus some. The sample has 95,000 to 150,000 clones, 77% seen once. The CDR3 contains 13 residues. Trimming cost V 5 bases and J 6 bases, with 14 bases left between them. From germline, CDR1 is SGHVS and CDR2 FNYEAQ. The V call is TRBV7-6, the J call TRBJ2-7, with D possibly TRBD2 on 5 matching bases. The sample consisted of PBMCs. The clonotype was recovered from a woman between 40 and 55 years old in good health and CMV-seropositive. CDR3 sequence: CASSRDSAGEQYF. The CDR3 bases are TGTGCCAGCAGCCGTGATAGCGCGGGCGAGCAGTACTTC.